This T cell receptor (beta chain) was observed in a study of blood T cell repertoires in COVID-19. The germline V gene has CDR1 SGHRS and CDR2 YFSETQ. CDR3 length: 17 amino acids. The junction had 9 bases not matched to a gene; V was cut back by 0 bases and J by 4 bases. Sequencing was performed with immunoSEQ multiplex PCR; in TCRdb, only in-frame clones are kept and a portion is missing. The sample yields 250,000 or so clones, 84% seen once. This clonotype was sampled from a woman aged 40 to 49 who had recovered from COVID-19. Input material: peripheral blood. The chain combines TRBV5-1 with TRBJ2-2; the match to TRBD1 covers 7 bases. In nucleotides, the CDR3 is TGCGCCAGCAGCTTGGGACCCCGACAGGGTGGCACCGGGGAGCTGTTTTTT. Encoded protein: CASSLGPRQGGTGELFF.